This T cell receptor (beta chain) was captured in a study of blood T cell repertoires in COVID-19. The germline V gene encodes CDR1 PRHDT and CDR2 FYEKMQ (reference sequence). The length of the CDR3 is 16 residues. V was shortened by 1 base and J by 10 bases, with 19 bases between the two germline ends. Produced via immunoSEQ multiplex PCR; TCRdb's table is partial and in-frame only. Found here are approximately 270,000 clones, around nine tenths of them singletons; the top ten hold approximately 1.4%. The clonotype comes from an elderly man with acute or convalescent COVID-19. The chain recombines TRBV13 with TRBJ1-4; no firm D call. The sample comprised peripheral blood. CDR3 region: CASSLDGSDPARKLFF. DNA of the CDR3: TGTGCCAGCAGCTTAGATGGGAGTGATCCGGCGCGAAAACTGTTTTTT.